This T cell receptor (beta chain) derives from a study of blood T cell repertoires in COVID-19 (dated by TCRdb to about 2020). In terms of the full investigation: Samples covering the acute and convalescent phases of COVID-19 were provided by collaborators in the United States, Italy and Spain. Where HLA class I and class II types were available, the types were taken from metadata supplied by the sample provider, not from assay-based typing. The dataset comprised deeply sampled blood TCRbeta repertoires from subjects exposed to, actively infected with, or recovered from COVID-19. A de-identified subject ID, COVID-19 status, age in years and sex were almost always included in the sample metadata. The samples were drawn from two sources: the first 160 participants of the ongoing ImmuneRACE study, and fewer than 1,500 subjects contributed by 6 global collaborators. The repertoires were made available in a free public database intended to serve as a resource for research on the immune response to SARS-CoV-2. The prospective study material was composed of cDNA or gDNA derived from T cells, B-cell-depleted T cells, or PBMCs. Study-wide findings and limitations: How much clinical and demographic metadata was included differed by source and by participant, and the metadata was provided uncurated.

TCRbeta CDR3 regions were amplified from genomic DNA by means of the immunoSEQ Assay, a bias-controlled multiplex PCR. In the source study's methods: The number of nucleated cells in each sample was estimated by amplification of reference gene primers within the assay. To quantify the absolute abundance of each unique TCRbeta CDR3 rearrangement, sequence reads were collapsed and filtered. Productive Simpson clonality was computed per sample as the square root of Simpson's diversity index over productive rearrangements. TCRdb mirrors the immuneACCESS table, restricted to in-frame sequences. Some clones are absent from its copies; in checked studies, under half trace to an unresolved V gene, and the reason for the others is unknown. The V and J calls and the clone size are those of that table, but D and trimming were determined from the DNA. This sample has some 290,000 clones in its table, and approximately 91% of those were observed once. 11% of the sample is held by the ten biggest clonotypes.

At one collaborating source in Seattle, patients were enrolled during active infection and were followed longitudinally through the course of disease. Each collaborating institution followed its own protocols to collect whole blood in K2EDTA tubes. For TCRbeta analysis, collaborators shipped samples in one of three forms: frozen whole blood, isolated PBMCs, or DNA extracted from either of those sample types. The CDR3 has 15 amino acids, counting the end cysteine and phenylalanine. The kept DNA is CDR3 alone, 45 bases in frame from the first base. Here V drops 6 bases and J drops 3 bases, and the junction holds 7 bases not matched to any gene. The germline V gene (reference sequence) sets CDR1 to MNHEY and CDR2 to SMNVEV. Regarding this clone: Its recognized antigen is unknown. No base qualities exist here, and no much larger clone lies one base off it.

Sequenced sample: peripheral blood. The clonotype originates from a woman under 40 with COVID-19, enrolled during active disease. Recombination connected TRBV27 to TRBJ2-7; TRBD2 fits 11 bases in the junction. The DNA reads TGTGCCAGCAGCATACTAGCGGGAGCAGGCTACGAGCAGTACTTC. Translation gives CASSILAGAGYEQYF.